The clone carrying this T cell receptor (beta chain) was seen only once. Sequenced by immunoSEQ multiplex PCR; TCRdb stores in-frame clones only, minus some. The sample includes 97,000 or so clones, about 91% of them seen just once. This record belongs to a study of control samples from healthy donors and cancer patients. This TCR was sampled from a woman under 30 in good health. The source material was blood.

The CDR3 DNA reads TGTGCCAGCAGCTTAGTTGGGACAGGGAGGGCCAATAATCAGCCCCAGCATTTT. Encoded protein: CASSLVGTGRANNQPQHF. This sequence joins TRBV7-8 and TRBJ1-5; TRBD1 matches 9 bases. The V and J ends lost 1 base and 4 bases, in that order; junction bases with no gene match: 11. The CDR3 is 18 residues long. The germline gives CDR1 SGHVS, CDR2 FQNEAQ.